These 23 T cell receptor beta chains share one sample of origin, sequenced in a study of cytomegalovirus exposure and HLA in healthy donors. The protocol was immunoSEQ multiplex PCR, while the TCRdb copy is restricted to in-frame clones and leaves out a portion. The sample records under 200,000 clones, about 86% being singletons. Sequencing input: PBMCs. The receptor set was obtained from a woman aged 25 to 39 in good health and CMV-seronegative.

For the CDR3, the DNA is TGTGCCAGCAGTTACTATTCGAGCGGGACTGTGGAGACCCAGTACTTC. It yields the protein CASSYYSSGTVETQYF. This chain uses TRBV21-1 with TRBJ2-5; TRBD2, as called in the table, went unchecked against the DNA. TRBV21-1 represents a pseudogene. The length of the CDR3 is 16 residues.

The genes are TRBV23-1 and TRBJ2-1, with D possibly matching TRBD1 (5 bases). TRBV23-1 is known as an ORF, though its function is uncertain. This CDR3 contains 14 residues. V gave up 3 bases and J gave up 7 bases, with 13 bases separating them. In DNA form, the CDR3 reads TGCGCCAGCAGTCAGCAGTATGGGGCGAATGAGCAGTTCTTC. Protein sequence: CASSQQYGANEQFF.

The chain couples TRBV28 to TRBJ2-7, with a tentative D call TRBD2 (6 bases). Germline CDR1 is MDHEN and CDR2 is SYDVKM. CDR3 length: 14 residues. V was clipped by 7 bases and J by 7 bases, with 20 bases between them. The CDR3 DNA reads TGTGCCAGCACCCCGGCGGGCGGGGTCTTGGAGCAGTACTTC. Its protein product is CASTPAGGVLEQYF.

The chain links TRBV19 to TRBJ1-4; D gene uncertain. Per germline, CDR1 LNHDA and CDR2 SQIVND (reference sequence). V gave up 6 bases and J gave up 8 bases, with 7 bases separating them. This CDR3 has 11 residues. The CDR3 DNA follows: TGTGCCAGTAGAGAAGGCGAAAAACTGTTTTTT. The encoded protein is CASREGEKLFF.

This chain uses TRBV4-3 with TRBJ2-7, with D perhaps matching TRBD1 or TRBD2 (6 bases each). The CDR3 length is 18 residues. Germline CDR1 LGHNA, CDR2 YSLEER. V lost 0 bases and J lost 2, with 20 bases in between. The CDR3 DNA is TGCGCCAGCAGCCAAGAAAGGGGTGATGGGGGGCCCACCTACGAGCAGTACTTC. Encoded protein: CASSQERGDGGPTYEQYF.

This clone was seen only a few times. The J gene is TRBJ1-2, the V gene TRBV2; TRBD1 might be the D (6 bases). Germline CDR1 and CDR2: SNHLY and FYNNEI. The CDR3 runs 14 residues. Trimming took 5 bases from V and 4 from J, leaving 14 bases between them. Here the CDR3 DNA reads TGTGCCAGCAGTCGACAGGCGGCAAGCTATGGCTACACCTTC. Its protein product is CASSRQAASYGYTF.

In this sample, this clone turned up a few times. This chain joins TRBV2 and TRBJ2-5; 7 bases map to TRBD1. Germline V gives CDR1 SNHLY, CDR2 FYNNEI. V trimming: 7 bases; J trimming: 5 bases; junction bases outside the gene matches: 10. This CDR3 comprises 14 residues. CDR3 nucleotide sequence: TGTGCCAGCACACAGACAGGGTGGAGGGAGACCCAGTACTTC. Its translation: CASTQTGWRETQYF.

The CDR3 sequence: CASSLGPGASYEQYF. The CDR3 coding sequence is TGCGCCAGCAGCTTGGGGCCTGGGGCTTCCTACGAGCAGTACTTC. The chain is built from TRBV5-1 and TRBJ2-7; maybe TRBD1 (5 bases). From germline, CDR1 is SGHRS and CDR2 YFSETQ. This CDR3 contains 15 residues. The V end lost 0 bases, the J end lost 1 base, and 11 bases lay between the germline ends.

The J gene is TRBJ2-3, the V gene TRBV29-1, with a possible D match to TRBD1 (5 bases). Germline assignment: CDR1 SQVTM and CDR2 ANQGSEA. Trimming cost V 6 bases and J 2 bases, with 12 bases left between them. The CDR3 extends over 13 amino acids. In DNA, the CDR3 is TGCAGCGTCCTGGACACAAACACAGATACGCAGTATTTT. Translation gives CSVLDTNTDTQYF.

The V call is TRBV19, the J call TRBJ1-1; no firm D call. From germline, CDR1 is LNHDA and CDR2 SQIVND (reference sequence). Trimming left V 0 bases short and J 5 bases short, with 7 bases between. The CDR3 has 13 amino acids. CDR3 nucleotide sequence: TGTGCCAGTAGTATAGAGGGAAGGACTGAAGCTTTCTTT. It yields the protein CASSIEGRTEAFF.

The chain is built from TRBV6-5 and TRBJ1-6; D is ambiguous. The V gene's germline CDR1 is MNHEY and CDR2 SVGAGI. CDR3 length equals 14 residues. Trimming stripped 5 bases from V and 8 bases from J, with 13 bases between. The CDR3 spells CASSTTPWDSPLHF. Here the CDR3 DNA reads TGTGCCAGCAGTACTACCCCGTGGGATTCACCCCTCCACTTT.

The chain couples TRBV6-1 to TRBJ1-4; a possible D gene is TRBD1 (6 bases). Germline-derived CDR1 and CDR2 are MNHNS and SASEGT. The CDR3 has 13 residues. Trimming cost V 2 bases and J 6 bases, with 7 bases left between them. As DNA, the CDR3 is TGTGCCAGCAGTGAACAGGGGTATGAAAAACTGTTTTTT. Its protein is CASSEQGYEKLFF.

The chain recombines TRBV19 with TRBJ2-7; no definite D call. V lost 3 bases and J lost 1, with 10 bases in between. Germline V gene sequence: CDR1 LNHDA, CDR2 SQIVND (reference sequence). This CDR3 contains 14 residues. The CDR3 nucleotides are TGTGCCAGTAGTATCTCGGCGTTGTCCTACGAGCAGTACTTC. Residues: CASSISALSYEQYF.

The chain links TRBV5-6 to TRBJ1-2; no firm D call. The V gene's germline CDR1 is SGHDT and CDR2 YYEEEE. This CDR3 region has 15 residues. The V gene lost 4 bases and the J gene lost 3 bases, with 16 bases spanning the gap. CDR3 residues: CASSLLLVTDYGYTF. Here the CDR3 DNA reads TGTGCCAGCAGCCTACTATTGGTCACCGACTATGGCTACACCTTC. Full variable domain (rest looked up from reference TRBV5-6 and TRBJ1-2): DAGVTQSPTHLIKTRGQQVTLRCSPKSGHDTVSWYQQALGQGPQFIFQYYEEEERQRGNFPDRFSGHQFPNYSSELNVNALLLGDSALYLCASSLLLVTDYGYTFGSGTRLTVV.

V and J are TRBV9 and TRBJ2-5, with a possible D match to TRBD1 (5 bases). The germline gives CDR1 SGDLS, CDR2 YYNGEE. V was cut by 3 bases and J by 5 bases, with 17 bases left in between. This CDR3 comprises 15 residues. DNA of the CDR3: TGTGCCAGCAGCGGTGACACCTCCCCAGGGGAGACCCAGTACTTC. This gives the protein CASSGDTSPGETQYF.

This chain connects TRBV2 to TRBJ1-2; D is unresolved. The germline V and J ends were trimmed by 4 bases and 4 bases, with 7 bases remaining between them. Germline CDR1 is SNHLY and CDR2 is FYNNEI. CDR3 length: 12 residues. The CDR3 is CASSVWGYGYTF. In DNA, the CDR3 is TGTGCCAGCAGTGTATGGGGCTATGGCTACACCTTC.

The chain uses TRBV30 and TRBJ1-2, with no clear D. From germline, CDR1 is GTSNPN and CDR2 SVGIG (reference sequence). CDR3 length: 13 residues. The V end was cut by 2 bases, the J end by 0 bases, with 7 bases between. Written as DNA, the CDR3 is TGTGCCTGGAGTATACAAGCTAACTATGGCTACACCTTC. As protein: CAWSIQANYGYTF.

The rearrangement joins TRBV20-1 to TRBJ2-5; TRBD2 matches at 8 bases. The junction had 6 bases not matched to a gene; V was cut back by 1 base and J by 14 bases. This CDR3 region has 11 residues. Per the germline V gene, CDR1 is DFQATT and CDR2 is SNEGSKA (reference sequence). The CDR3 loop is CSARAGGGAYF. DNA for the CDR3: TGCAGTGCTAGAGCCGGGGGGGGCGCCTACTTC.

This chain uses TRBV4-2 with TRBJ1-4; no clear D. CDR3 size: 15 residues. The germline V gene encodes CDR1 LGHNA and CDR2 YNFKEQ. Between the trimmed V and J ends, which lost 0 bases and 4 bases, there was a span of 9 bases. The CDR3 protein is CASSQEHTGNEKLFF. CDR3 nucleotide sequence: TGTGCCAGCAGCCAAGAGCACACGGGTAATGAAAAACTGTTTTTT.

V usage is TRBV5-8 and J usage is TRBJ1-2; TRBD1 agrees at 9 bases. Trimming removed 0 bases from V and 8 bases from J; junction bases left unmatched: 5. The germline CDR1 and CDR2 sequences are SGHTS and YDEGEE. This CDR3 is 14 amino acids long. The CDR3 loop reads CASSLVQDRGGYTF. The CDR3 bases are TGTGCCAGCAGCTTGGTCCAGGACAGGGGCGGCTACACCTTC.

The rearrangement joins TRBV6-5 to TRBJ2-7, with unresolved D. The CDR3 extends over 9 amino acids. The germline V gene has CDR1 MNHEY and CDR2 SVGAGI. Deletions cut 8 bases from V and 3 bases from J, with 2 bases between. In nucleotides, the CDR3 is TGTGCCAGCGGCTACGAGCAGTACTTC. Translating it yields CASGYEQYF.

The CDR3 nucleotides are TGTGCCAGCAGCTTTCCCCAAAGCGGGACAGATACGCAGTATTTT. Amino acids: CASSFPQSGTDTQYF. This chain uses TRBV7-2 with TRBJ2-3; D is possibly TRBD2 (6 bases). This CDR3 is 15 amino acids long. The V end was cut by 3 bases, the J end by 3 bases, with 13 bases between. Germline V gene lookup returns CDR1 SGHTA and CDR2 FQGNSA.

About this clone: A much larger clone differs from this one at a single base, so this may be a read error. The chain combines TRBV5-8 with TRBJ2-7; D gene unclear. The germline V gene has CDR1 SGHTS and CDR2 YDEGEE. The CDR3 spans 12 residues. V dropped 4 bases and J dropped 0 bases, with 5 bases sitting between them. DNA for the CDR3: TGTGCCAGCAGCCCTAGCTCCTACGAGCAGTACTTC. Amino acid sequence: CASSPSSYEQYF.